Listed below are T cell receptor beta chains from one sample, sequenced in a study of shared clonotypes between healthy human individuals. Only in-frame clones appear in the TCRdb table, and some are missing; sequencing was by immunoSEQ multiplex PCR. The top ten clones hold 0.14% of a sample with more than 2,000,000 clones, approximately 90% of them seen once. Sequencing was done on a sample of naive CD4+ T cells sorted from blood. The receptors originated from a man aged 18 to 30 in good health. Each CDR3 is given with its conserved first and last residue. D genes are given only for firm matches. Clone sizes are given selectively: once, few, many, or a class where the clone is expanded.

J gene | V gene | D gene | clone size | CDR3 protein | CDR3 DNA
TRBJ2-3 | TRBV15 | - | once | CATRDRGSTDTQYF | TGTGCCACCAGGGATCGTGGGTCCACAGATACGCAGTATTTT
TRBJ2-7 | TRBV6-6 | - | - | CASKTDSSYEQYF | TGTGCCAGTAAGACTGACAGCTCCTACGAGCAGTACTTC
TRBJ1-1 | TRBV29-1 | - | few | CSVEQVLNTEAFF | TGCAGCGTTGAGCAGGTCCTCAACACTGAAGCTTTCTTT
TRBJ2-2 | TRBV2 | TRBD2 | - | CASNNLGLAGGNTGELFF | TGTGCCAGCAATAATTTGGGGCTGGCGGGAGGGAACACCGGGGAGCTGTTTTTT
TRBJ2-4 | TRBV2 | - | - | CASKERPGRTDLAKNIQYF | TGTGCCAGTAAAGAGAGACCGGGACGGACAGATCTAGCCAAAAACATTCAGTACTTC
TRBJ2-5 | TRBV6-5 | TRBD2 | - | CATRLAGGETQYF | TGTGCCACCCGACTAGCGGGAGGGGAGACCCAGTACTTC
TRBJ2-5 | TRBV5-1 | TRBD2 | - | CASSLGAGEETQYF | TGCGCCAGCAGCTTGGGGGCGGGAGAAGAGACCCAGTACTTC
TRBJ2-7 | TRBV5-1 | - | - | CASSLGQISYEQYF | TGCGCCAGCAGCTTGGGGCAGATCTCCTACGAGCAGTACTTC
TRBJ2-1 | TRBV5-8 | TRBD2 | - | CASSFYPKASGRTYNEQFF | TGTGCCAGCAGCTTTTATCCGAAGGCTAGCGGGAGGACCTACAATGAGCAGTTCTTC
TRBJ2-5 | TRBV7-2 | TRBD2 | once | CASRTNGGLQETQYF | TGTGCCAGCAGAACGAATGGGGGACTACAAGAGACCCAGTACTTC
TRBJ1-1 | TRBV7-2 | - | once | CASSLPQGKAFF | TGTGCCAGCAGCTTACCCCAGGGGAAGGCTTTCTTT
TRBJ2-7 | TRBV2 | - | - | CASSRGTIFYEQYF | TGTGCCAGCAGTCGGGGGACAATTTTCTACGAGCAGTACTTC
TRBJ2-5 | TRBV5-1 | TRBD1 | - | CASSAGIQGPEETQYF | TGCGCCAGCAGCGCGGGCATACAGGGGCCCGAAGAGACCCAGTACTTC
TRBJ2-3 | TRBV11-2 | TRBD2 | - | CASSLGLAGDTSTDTQYF | TGTGCCAGCAGCTTAGGACTAGCGGGAGACACTAGCACAGATACGCAGTATTTT
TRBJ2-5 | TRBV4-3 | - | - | CASSQEAAETQYF | TGCGCCAGCAGCCAAGAGGCGGCAGAGACCCAGTACTTC
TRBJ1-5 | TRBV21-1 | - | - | CASSKGRGSNQPQHF | TGTGCCAGCAGCAAGGGGAGGGGTAGCAATCAGCCCCAGCATTTT
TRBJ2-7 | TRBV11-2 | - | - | CASSLNPRTYGQGPYEQYF | TGTGCCAGCAGCTTAAACCCCCGAACTTATGGTCAAGGGCCCTACGAGCAGTACTTC
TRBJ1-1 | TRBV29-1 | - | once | CSVVRSKNTEAFF | TGCAGCGTTGTCCGGTCAAAGAACACTGAAGCTTTCTTT
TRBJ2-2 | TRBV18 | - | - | CASSPPNARQTGELFF | TGTGCCAGCTCACCACCGAACGCGCGGCAGACCGGGGAGCTGTTTTTT
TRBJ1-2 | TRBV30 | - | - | CAWGQLGVGYTF | TGTGCCTGGGGCCAACTAGGGGTCGGCTACACCTTC
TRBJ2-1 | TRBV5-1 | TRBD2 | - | CASSLAGGPINEQFF | TGCGCCAGCAGCTTAGCGGGGGGGCCGATAAATGAGCAGTTCTTC
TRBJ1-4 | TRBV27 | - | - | CASSPMTWGQDNEKLFF | TGTGCCAGCAGTCCTATGACATGGGGGCAGGATAATGAAAAACTGTTTTTT
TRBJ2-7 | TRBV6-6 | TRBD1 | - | CASSYSGQGWEQYF | TGTGCCAGCAGTTACTCGGGACAGGGCTGGGAGCAGTACTTC
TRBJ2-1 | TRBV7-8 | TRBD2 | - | CASRPRGEIYNEQFF | TGTGCCAGCAGACCCCGGGGGGAGATCTACAATGAGCAGTTCTTC
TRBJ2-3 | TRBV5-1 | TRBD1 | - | CASSTFLGQAADTQYF | TGCGCCAGCAGCACCTTTCTGGGACAGGCGGCAGATACGCAGTATTTT
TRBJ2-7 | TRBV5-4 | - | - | CASSSTLVAREQYF | TGTGCCAGCAGCTCCACCCTGGTAGCTCGCGAGCAGTACTTC
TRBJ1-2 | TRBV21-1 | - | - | CASSYLRRDRGYGYTF | TGTGCCAGCAGCTATCTTCGGAGGGACCGGGGTTATGGCTACACCTTC
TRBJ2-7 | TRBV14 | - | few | CASSHQRGPYEQYF | TGTGCCAGCAGCCACCAACGGGGCCCATACGAGCAGTACTTC
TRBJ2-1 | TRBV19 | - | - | CASSILEGLNEQFF | TGTGCCAGTAGTATTTTGGAGGGGTTGAATGAGCAGTTCTTC
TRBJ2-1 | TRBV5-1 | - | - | CASSLARSTNEQFF | TGCGCCAGCAGCTTGGCCAGGAGTACGAATGAGCAGTTCTTC
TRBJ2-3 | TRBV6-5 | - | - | CASRFDSTDTQYF | TGTGCCAGCAGATTCGACAGCACAGATACGCAGTATTTT
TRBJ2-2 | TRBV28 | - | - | CASRESGSGELFF | TGTGCCAGCAGAGAATCAGGCAGCGGGGAGCTGTTTTTT
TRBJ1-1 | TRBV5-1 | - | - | CASSWAGPEAFF | TGCGCCAGCAGCTGGGCCGGGCCGGAAGCTTTCTTT
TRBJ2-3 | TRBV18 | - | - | CASSLGDTQYF | TGTGCCAGCTCCCTCGGGGATACGCAGTATTTT
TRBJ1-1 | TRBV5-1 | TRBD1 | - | CASSVRTGDATEAFF | TGCGCCAGCAGCGTTAGAACAGGGGACGCTACTGAAGCTTTCTTT
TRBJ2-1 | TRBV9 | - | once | CASSVGMEQFF | TGTGCCAGCAGCGTAGGGATGGAGCAGTTCTTC
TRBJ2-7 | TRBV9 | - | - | CASSSSAGSNWVEQYF | TGTGCCAGCAGCTCCTCGGCAGGGTCGAACTGGGTCGAGCAGTACTTC
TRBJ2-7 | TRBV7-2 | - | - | CASSARGALGYEQYF | TGTGCCAGCAGCGCCCGGGGGGCCCTTGGCTACGAGCAGTACTTC
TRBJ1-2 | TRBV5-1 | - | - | CASSGLPGNNYGYTF | TGCGCCAGCAGTGGACTCCCGGGAAATAACTATGGCTACACCTTC
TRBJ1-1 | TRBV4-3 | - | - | CASSLQGNTEAFF | TGCGCCAGCAGCCTACAGGGGAACACTGAAGCTTTCTTT
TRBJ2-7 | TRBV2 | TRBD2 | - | CASSVRGGRDEQYF | TGTGCCAGCAGTGTGCGGGGGGGCCGGGACGAGCAGTACTTC
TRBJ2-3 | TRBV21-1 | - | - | CASSKGQGEGTDTQYF | TGTGCCAGCAGCAAAGGACAGGGGGAAGGGACAGATACGCAGTATTTT
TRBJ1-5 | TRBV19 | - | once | CASSMMGGNQPQHF | TGTGCCAGTAGTATGATGGGGGGCAATCAGCCCCAGCATTTT
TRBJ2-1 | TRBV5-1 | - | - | CASSLGDSPYNEQFF | TGCGCCAGCAGCTTGGGGGACTCCCCCTACAATGAGCAGTTCTTC
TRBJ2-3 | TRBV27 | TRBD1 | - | CASSQDRGGTDTQYF | TGTGCCAGCAGCCAGGACAGGGGAGGGACAGATACGCAGTATTTT
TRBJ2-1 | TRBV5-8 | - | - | CASSFLTSEQFF | TGTGCCAGCAGCTTCCTTACCTCGGAGCAGTTCTTC
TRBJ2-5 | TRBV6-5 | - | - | CASSYLGRSQETQYF | TGTGCCAGCAGTTACCTGGGACGTTCCCAAGAGACCCAGTACTTC
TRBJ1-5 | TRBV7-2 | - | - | CASSQVIDQPQHF | TGTGCCAGCAGCCAAGTCATCGATCAGCCCCAGCATTTT
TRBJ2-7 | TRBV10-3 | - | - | CAISEFWELGYEQYF | TGTGCCATCAGTGAGTTCTGGGAGTTGGGCTACGAGCAGTACTTC
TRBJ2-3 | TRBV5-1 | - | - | CASSLTGVEADTQYF | TGCGCCAGCAGCTTAACGGGAGTGGAGGCAGATACGCAGTATTTT
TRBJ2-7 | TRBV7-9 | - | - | CASSLDLLANEQYF | TGTGCCAGCAGCTTGGACCTTCTCGCTAACGAGCAGTACTTC
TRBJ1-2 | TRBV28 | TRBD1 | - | CASTSGQVQANYGYTF | TGTGCCAGCACCTCCGGACAGGTACAAGCTAACTATGGCTACACCTTC
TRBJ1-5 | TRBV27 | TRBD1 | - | CASSFSGQGGKPQHF | TGTGCCAGCAGTTTTTCGGGACAGGGGGGAAAGCCCCAGCATTTT
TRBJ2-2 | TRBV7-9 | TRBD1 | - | CGQGKDTGELFF | TGTGGACAGGGTAAAGACACCGGGGAGCTGTTTTTT
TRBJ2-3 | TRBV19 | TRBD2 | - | CASRTSGTSGRADTQYF | TGTGCCAGTAGGACATCCGGGACTAGCGGTAGGGCAGATACGCAGTATTTT
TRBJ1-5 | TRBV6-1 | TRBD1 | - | CASSDGTGYQPQHF | TGTGCCAGCAGTGATGGGACAGGTTATCAGCCCCAGCATTTT
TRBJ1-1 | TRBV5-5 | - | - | CASSLEVGWRRGTEAFF | TGTGCCAGCAGCTTGGAGGTTGGTTGGAGGCGCGGCACTGAAGCTTTCTTT
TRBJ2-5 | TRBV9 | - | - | CASSARSGPQETQYF | TGTGCCAGCAGCGCCCGTAGCGGACCCCAAGAGACCCAGTACTTC